This is a list of T cell receptor beta chains from one sample in a study of cytomegalovirus exposure and HLA in healthy donors. Data came from immunoSEQ multiplex PCR; TCRdb stores just in-frame clones and leaves some out. Counted here are roughly 150,000 clones, 90% to 97% occurring once; the ten biggest clones make up approximately 0.97%. Sequenced: PBMCs. The source of these receptors is a woman aged 18-29 years in good health and CMV-seronegative. Each CDR3 is given with its conserved first and last residue. The D gene is left open where the match is weak. Size is stated for part of the rows, as once, few or many counts, or as a class when the clone is expanded.

j_gene | abundance | d_gene | v_gene | CDR3nt | CDR3aa
TRBJ1-1 | - | - | TRBV30 | TGTGCCTGGAGTGTAGGGGTGAACACTGAAGCTTTCTTT | CAWSVGVNTEAFF
TRBJ1-2 | - | TRBD1 | TRBV2 | TGTGGCCCGGACAGGGGGTTTTTCGGCTACACCTTC | CGPDRGFFGYTF
TRBJ2-2 | - | TRBD2 | TRBV4-3 | TGCGCCAGCAGCCAAGATATGATTTCGCCACTAGCGGGGGAAGGGGTGGGGGAGCTGTTTTTT | CASSQDMISPLAGEGVGELFF
TRBJ1-3 | - | - | TRBV4-1 | TGCGCCAGCAGCCAAGTCGCGGACACCATATATTTT | CASSQVADTIYF
TRBJ2-7 | - | - | TRBV13 | TGTGCCAGCAGCTTGTGGGGGGGCGTCTCCTACGAGCAGTACTTC | CASSLWGGVSYEQYF
TRBJ1-1 | - | - | TRBV7-9 | TGTGCCAGTGGCGGACAGATGAACACTGAAGCTTTCTTT | CASGGQMNTEAFF
TRBJ1-2 | once | TRBD1 | TRBV11-1 | TGTGCCAGCAGCACCAGGACAGGGGGAGTACGCTACACCTTC | CASSTRTGGVRYTF
TRBJ1-6 | - | TRBD1 | TRBV4-3 | TGCGCCAGCAGCCAAGAAGTTGGACAGGGTAATTCACCCCTCCACTTT | CASSQEVGQGNSPLHF
TRBJ1-1 | - | TRBD1 | TRBV19 | TGTGCCAGTACCCCGTTTCAGGGGGGCACTGAAGCTTTCTTT | CASTPFQGGTEAFF
TRBJ1-5 | - | - | TRBV12-5 | TGTGCTAGTGGTCCATCGGGGGGAGGGTCCCAGCATTTT | CASGPSGGGSQHF
TRBJ2-5 | - | TRBD1 | TRBV20-1 | TGCAGTGCCGACAGGGGGGGGACCCAGTACTTC | CSADRGGTQYF